These 25 T cell receptor beta chains originate from one sample sequenced in a study of T cells in Graves' hyperthyroidism and ophthalmopathy. Template material for amplifying TCR beta CDR3 regions consisted of RNA transcripts. Initially, a first-round RT-PCR of the TCR CDR3 employed the HTBI primer set. TCRdb re-derived calls from the multiplex PCR reads in MiXCR, one entry per CDR3 protein. The table has some 600,000 distinct CDR3 sequences, around 13% seen once; the top ten hold approximately 5.7%. The source material was blood. The receptor set was obtained from a woman in her 30s with Graves' hyperthyroidism that later progressed to Graves' ophthalmopathy.

This clonotype has a count of ten or more. The V call is TRBV10-3, the J call TRBJ2-7, with D possibly TRBD2 on 6 matching bases. V lost 8 bases, J lost 3 bases, and 11 bases lay in between. CDR1 ENHRY and CDR2 SYGVKD come from the germline V gene. The CDR3 consists of 12 residues. CDR3 region: CAIGAGSYEQYF. The CDR3 DNA reads TGTGCCATCGGGGCCGGGAGCTACGAGCAGTACTTC.

This clonotype has a handful of counts. The chain joins TRBV5-1 to TRBJ2-7; 8 nucleotides match TRBD1. V lost 0 bases to trimming and J lost 3 bases; unmatched junction nucleotides: 5. There are 15 residues in the CDR3. Germline CDR1 and CDR2: SGHRS and YFSETQ. This CDR3 reads CASSLGGTGDYEQYF. DNA for the CDR3: TGCGCCAGCAGCTTGGGGGGGACAGGAGACTACGAGCAGTACTTC.

This clonotype was recorded many times. The chain has TRBV30 and TRBJ2-3; D gene unclear. The CDR3 sequence is 11 residues long. Trimming stripped 2 bases from V and 2 bases from J, with 2 bases between. Germline V gene lookup returns CDR1 GTSNPN and CDR2 SVGIG (reference sequence). CDR3 bases: TGTGCCTGGAGTACCACAGATACGCAGTATTTT. Protein sequence: CAWSTTDTQYF.

This clonotype was detected many times. This chain connects TRBV7-9 to TRBJ1-4, with D tentatively TRBD1 (5 bases). The length of the CDR3 is 14 residues. The V end lost 5 bases, the J end lost 3 bases, and 10 bases lay between the germline ends. CDR1 is SEHNR, CDR2 FQNEAQ, per germline (reference sequence). The CDR3 bases are TGTGCCAGCAGCCACGGGGCCCCTAATGAAAAACTGTTTTTT. Translation gives CASSHGAPNEKLFF.

This clonotype has a count of ten or more. The V call is TRBV29-1, the J call TRBJ2-4; 8 positions agree with TRBD1. Germline-derived CDR1 and CDR2 are SQVTM and ANQGSEA. There are 13 residues in the CDR3. Losses at the gene ends were 7 bases for V and 3 bases for J; bases not matched to a gene: 5. The CDR3 DNA follows: TGCAGCGGGTACGACAGGGGCAAAAACATTCAGTACTTC. Translated: CSGYDRGKNIQYF.

The chain uses TRBV20-1 and TRBJ2-3; 7 bases match TRBD1. V lost 5 bases, J lost 3 bases, and 11 bases stayed unmatched. CDR1 and CDR2 from the germline V gene are DFQATT and SNEGSKA (reference sequence). CDR3 length: 15 residues. CDR3: CSAERTGAVTDTQYF. Written as DNA, the CDR3 is TGCAGTGCTGAAAGGACAGGAGCGGTGACAGATACGCAGTATTTT.

There are a few counts of this clonotype. The gene calls are TRBV30 and TRBJ1-1, with D possibly matching TRBD1 (5 bases). The CDR3 contains 15 residues. V was trimmed by 0 bases and J by 10 bases, leaving 21 bases between them. Per the germline V gene, CDR1 is GTSNPN and CDR2 is SVGIG (reference sequence). The CDR3 nucleotides read TGTGCCTGGAGTGTAGGGGCGGCCAGGCCGGCTGCAGCTTTCTTT. Protein sequence: CAWSVGAARPAAAFF. The variable domain in full, with the rest retrieved from reference TRBV30 and TRBJ1-1, is SQTIHQWPATLVQPVGSPLSLECTVEGTSNPNLYWYRQAAGRGLQLLFYSVGIGQISSEVPQNLSASRPQDRQFILSSKKLLLSDSGFYLCAWSVGAARPAAAFFGQGTRLTVV.

This clonotype has a count of ten or more. The CDR3 region has the DNA TGTGCCAGTAGTATAAGGGGGCTCTATGGCTACACCTTC. Translation: CASSIRGLYGYTF. This chain uses TRBV19 with TRBJ1-2, with 7 bases matching TRBD1. Germline assignment: CDR1 LNHDA and CDR2 SQIVND (reference sequence). The CDR3 sequence is 13 residues long. After removal of 2 bases from V and 4 bases from J, the junction contained 1 base not matched to a gene.

In its sample, this clonotype was seen a few times. This sequence joins TRBV19 and TRBJ2-3; weak D call: TRBD2 (5 bases). Trimming stripped 8 bases from V and 4 bases from J, with 13 bases between. This CDR3 spans 13 amino acids. Germline loops: CDR1 LNHDA, CDR2 SQIVND (reference sequence). CDR3 in DNA: TGTGCCAGTTCGGGGAGTTCAGCAGATACGCAGTATTTT. This sequence encodes CASSGSSADTQYF.

The chain is built from TRBV6-2 or TRBV6-3 and TRBJ2-1; 7 nucleotides line up with TRBD2. The CDR3 sequence is 15 residues long. From germline, CDR1 is MNHEY and CDR2 SVGEGT. Trimming took 2 bases from V and 6 from J; bases not matched to a gene: 7. CDR3 DNA: TGTGCCAGCAGTTACGGGCCGGGAGGACTCAATGAGCAGTTCTTC. Encoded protein: CASSYGPGGLNEQFF.

In its sample, this clonotype was seen many times. The chain uses TRBV24-1 and TRBJ2-1, with TRBD2 matching over 13 bases. The V gene end was trimmed by 4 bases and the J gene end by 6 bases; junction bases not matched to a gene: 8. The germline V gene encodes CDR1 KGHDR and CDR2 SFDVKD. CDR3 length equals 17 residues. The CDR3 sequence: CATSDPGGTSGANEQFF. DNA for the CDR3: TGTGCCACCAGTGACCCCGGCGGGACTAGCGGGGCCAATGAGCAGTTCTTC.

This clonotype occurred many times. The rearrangement joins TRBV2 to TRBJ2-1; the D gene is possibly TRBD1 (5 bases). This CDR3 comprises 13 residues. Germline CDR1 is SNHLY and CDR2 is FYNNEI. Trimming pared 5 bases from V and 3 bases from J, leaving 8 bases between. The CDR3 DNA follows: TGTGCCAGCAGTCAGGGCTTCTACAATGAGCAGTTCTTC. It yields the protein CASSQGFYNEQFF.

The rearrangement joins TRBV3-1 to TRBJ2-7; D possibly corresponds to TRBD1 (5 bases). V lost 5 bases and J 1 base, leaving 15 bases between the germline ends. Germline values: CDR1 LGHDT, CDR2 YNNKEL (reference sequence). This CDR3 has 15 residues. The CDR3 bases are TGTGCCAGCAGCTCCCGGGCAGGACATTCCTACGAGCAGTACTTC. It is translated as CASSSRAGHSYEQYF.

This clonotype was counted only a few times. V usage is TRBV7-8 and J usage is TRBJ2-5, with 12 bases aligning to TRBD1. Germline loops: CDR1 SGHVS, CDR2 FQNEAQ. The CDR3 has 16 residues. V was clipped by 5 bases and J by 5 bases; unmatched bases: 9. The CDR3: CASSDRDRGLGETQYF. The CDR3 DNA reads as TGTGCCAGCAGCGACCGGGACAGGGGGCTGGGGGAGACCCAGTACTTC.

This clonotype was seen only a few times. The genes are TRBV6-2 or TRBV6-3 and TRBJ1-1; no clear D. CDR1 is MNHEY, CDR2 SVGEGT, per germline. This CDR3 has 12 amino acids. V lost 7 bases and J lost 7, with 13 bases in between. CDR3 nucleotides: TGTGCCAGCAACCCGAGAGAGGGTGAAGCTTTCTTT. It codes for CASNPREGEAFF.

At least ten counts were recorded for this clonotype. The gene calls are TRBV19 and TRBJ1-2; D ambiguous. Trimming took off 5 bases at V and 4 bases at J, with 20 bases between the two ends. The CDR3 has 16 residues. In germline, CDR1 is LNHDA, CDR2 SQIVND (reference sequence). CDR3 DNA: TGTGCCAGTAGTCTCAATTCGGGGTCGGAAGCCTATGGCTACACCTTC. It codes for CASSLNSGSEAYGYTF.

This clonotype has a count of ten or more. The chain has TRBV19 and TRBJ1-1; D is uncertain. The V gene's germline CDR1 is LNHDA and CDR2 SQIVND (reference sequence). The germline V and J ends were trimmed by 3 bases and 2 bases, with 7 bases remaining between them. This CDR3 region has 13 residues. The CDR3 spells CASSIGSNTEAFF. CDR3 nucleotides: TGTGCCAGTAGTATCGGCAGCAACACTGAAGCTTTCTTT. Full variable domain (missing parts from reference TRBV19 and TRBJ1-1): DGGITQSPKYLFRKEGQNVTLSCEQNLNHDAMYWYRQDPGQGLRLIYYSQIVNDFQKGDIAEGYSVSREKKESFPLTVTSAQKNPTAFYLCASSIGSNTEAFFGQGTRLTVV.

This clonotype was observed a handful of times. The chain has TRBV6-5 and TRBJ2-5; TRBD2 matches 7 bases. Trimming took 0 bases from V and 0 from J; bases not matched to a gene: 1. Germline V gives CDR1 MNHEY, CDR2 SVGAGI. This CDR3 has 15 residues. The CDR3 loop is CASSYSGGYQETQYF. The CDR3, as DNA: TGTGCCAGCAGTTACTCGGGGGGGTACCAAGAGACCCAGTACTTC.

The table lists this clonotype with many counts. The chain has TRBV19 and TRBJ2-3, with 7 nucleotides matching TRBD1. CDR3 length: 15 amino acids. The germline V gene encodes CDR1 LNHDA and CDR2 SQIVND (reference sequence). Losses at the gene ends were 0 bases for V and 1 base for J; bases not matched to a gene: 1. The CDR3 protein is CASSIEGTGTDTQYF. CDR3 in DNA: TGTGCCAGTAGTATAGAGGGGACAGGCACAGATACGCAGTATTTT. Using reference TRBV19 and TRBJ2-3 for the parts outside the CDR3, the full variable domain is DGGITQSPKYLFRKEGQNVTLSCEQNLNHDAMYWYRQDPGQGLRLIYYSQIVNDFQKGDIAEGYSVSREKKESFPLTVTSAQKNPTAFYLCASSIEGTGTDTQYFGPGTRLTVL.

In this sample, this clonotype turned up many times. The chain carries TRBV12-3 or TRBV12-4 and TRBJ1-5; 7 nucleotides agree with TRBD1. The V and J ends lost 3 bases and 3 bases, in that order; junction bases with no gene match: 8. The CDR3 sequence is 16 residues long. For the CDR3, the DNA is TGTGCCAGCAGTTTTAGTGAGACAGGGAACAATCAGCCCCAGCATTTT. Protein: CASSFSETGNNQPQHF.

This clonotype was counted many times. The chain carries TRBV28 and TRBJ1-1; TRBD1 aligns across 10 bases. Germline V gene sequence: CDR1 MDHEN, CDR2 SYDVKM. The CDR3 covers 18 residues. The V gene end was trimmed by 1 base and the J gene end by 4 bases; junction bases not matched to a gene: 12. The CDR3 is CASSLFRDGTGARTEAFF. CDR3 DNA sequence: TGTGCCAGCAGTTTATTCCGCGATGGGACAGGGGCGCGCACTGAAGCTTTCTTT.

This clonotype occurred many times. V is TRBV2 and J is TRBJ2-7, with 11 bases lining up with TRBD2. The CDR3 consists of 15 residues. Germline CDR1 and CDR2: SNHLY and FYNNEI. The ends lost 6 bases at V and 1 base at J; junction bases unmatched: 5. CDR3 loop: CASRRTSGLSYEQYF. The CDR3 DNA follows: TGTGCCAGCAGAAGGACTAGCGGGCTTTCCTACGAGCAGTACTTC.

This clonotype was detected ten times or more. CDR3 region: CASSVQNSNQPQHF. The CDR3 bases are TGTGCCAGCAGTGTTCAGAATAGCAATCAGCCCCAGCATTTT. This chain links TRBV2 with TRBJ1-5; D gene uncertain. The germline V gene has CDR1 SNHLY and CDR2 FYNNEI. The CDR3 covers 14 residues. Trimming cost V 4 bases and J 0 bases, with 7 bases left between them.

This clonotype was seen at least ten times. V usage is TRBV27 and J usage is TRBJ1-1; weak D call: TRBD1 (5 bases). Trimming took off 5 bases at V and 7 bases at J, with 14 bases between the two ends. The CDR3 loop spans 13 amino acids. The germline V gene has CDR1 MNHEY and CDR2 SMNVEV (reference sequence). The CDR3 DNA follows: TGTGCCAGCAGTCCCCGGGGGTCTTATGAAGCTTTCTTT. This sequence encodes CASSPRGSYEAFF.

In its sample, this clonotype was seen many times. The chain employs TRBV6-1 and TRBJ2-1, with D possibly called TRBD1 or TRBD2 (6 bases each). Germline V lookup: CDR1 MNHNS, CDR2 SASEGT. CDR3 length: 15 residues. V gave up 5 bases and J gave up 4 bases, with 15 bases separating them. The CDR3 reads CASSSSGGQYNEQFF. CDR3 DNA: TGTGCCAGCAGTTCCTCCGGGGGCCAGTACAATGAGCAGTTCTTC.